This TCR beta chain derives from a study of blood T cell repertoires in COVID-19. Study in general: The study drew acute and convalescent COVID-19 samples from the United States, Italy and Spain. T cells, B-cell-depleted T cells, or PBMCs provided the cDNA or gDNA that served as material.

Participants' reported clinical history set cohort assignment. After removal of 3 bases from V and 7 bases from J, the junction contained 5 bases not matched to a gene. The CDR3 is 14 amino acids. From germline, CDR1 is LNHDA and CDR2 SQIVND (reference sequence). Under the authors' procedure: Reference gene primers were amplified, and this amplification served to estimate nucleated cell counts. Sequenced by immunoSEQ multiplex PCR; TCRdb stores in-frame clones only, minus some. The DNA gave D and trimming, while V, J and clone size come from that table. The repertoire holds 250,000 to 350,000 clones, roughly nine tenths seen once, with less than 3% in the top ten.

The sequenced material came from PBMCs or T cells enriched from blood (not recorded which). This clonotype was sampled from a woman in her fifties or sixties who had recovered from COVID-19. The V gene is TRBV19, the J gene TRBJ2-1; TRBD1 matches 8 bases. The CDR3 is CASSMSTGGNEQFF. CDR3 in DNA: TGTGCCAGTAGTATGTCAACAGGGGGGAATGAGCAGTTCTTC.